This TCR beta chain is drawn from a study of shared clonotypes between healthy human individuals. Notes on the study in general: Researchers sampled only blood; tissue repertoires likely differ.

A remark on this clone: Its antigen is not known.

The repertoire was sequenced with immunoSEQ multiplex PCR; TCRdb's copy has only in-frame clones and lacks some. The sample carries about 2.4 million clones, 90% to 95% recorded once. Germline-derived CDR1 and CDR2 are LNHDA and SQIVND (reference sequence). After removal of 5 bases from V and 2 bases from J, the junction contained 3 bases not matched to a gene. This CDR3 is built from 13 residues. The sample taken for sequencing was naive CD4+ T cells from PBMCs. Specified subset: CD45RA+ positively selected. This sequence originates from a man aged 18 to 29 in good health. Some clones in this sample may be carry-over from other donors' samples. J is TRBJ2-7 and V is TRBV19, with 7 bases lining up with TRBD1. For the CDR3, the DNA is TGTGCCAGTAGTGACAGGGTAACCTACGAGCAGTACTTC. As protein: CASSDRVTYEQYF.